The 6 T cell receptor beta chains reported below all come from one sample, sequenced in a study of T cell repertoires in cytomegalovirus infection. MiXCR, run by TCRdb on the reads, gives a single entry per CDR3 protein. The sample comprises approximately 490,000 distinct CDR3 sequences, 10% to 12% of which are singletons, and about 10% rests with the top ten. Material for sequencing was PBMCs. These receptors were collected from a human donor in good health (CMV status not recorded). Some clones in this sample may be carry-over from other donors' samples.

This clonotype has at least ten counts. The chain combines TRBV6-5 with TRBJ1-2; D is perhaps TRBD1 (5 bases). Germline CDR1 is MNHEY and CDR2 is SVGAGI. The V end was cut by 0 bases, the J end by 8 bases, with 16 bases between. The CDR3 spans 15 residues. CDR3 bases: TGTGCCAGCAGTTACTCGAGTGCAGGGAAGAACGGCTACACCTTC. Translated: CASSYSSAGKNGYTF.

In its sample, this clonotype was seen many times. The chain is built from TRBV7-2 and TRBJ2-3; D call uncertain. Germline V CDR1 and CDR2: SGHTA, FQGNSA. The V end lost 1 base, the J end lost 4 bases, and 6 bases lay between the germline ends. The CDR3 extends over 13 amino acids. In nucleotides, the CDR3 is TGTGCCAGCAGCTTAGATGGGGCAGATACGCAGTATTTT. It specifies CASSLDGADTQYF.

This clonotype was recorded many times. CDR3 amino acids: CASSWNRGPGDTQYF. CDR3 sequence (DNA): TGTGCCAGCAGCTGGAACAGGGGGCCGGGAGATACGCAGTATTTT. The V and J genes are TRBV5-6 and TRBJ2-3; TRBD1 matches 9 bases. CDR3 size: 15 residues. The junction had 7 bases not matched to a gene; V was cut back by 3 bases and J by 5 bases. Germline V CDR1 and CDR2: SGHDT, YYEEEE. Filled out from reference TRBV5-6 and TRBJ2-3, the complete variable domain reads DAGVTQSPTHLIKTRGQQVTLRCSPKSGHDTVSWYQQALGQGPQFIFQYYEEEERQRGNFPDRFSGHQFPNYSSELNVNALLLGDSALYLCASSWNRGPGDTQYFGPGTRLTVL.

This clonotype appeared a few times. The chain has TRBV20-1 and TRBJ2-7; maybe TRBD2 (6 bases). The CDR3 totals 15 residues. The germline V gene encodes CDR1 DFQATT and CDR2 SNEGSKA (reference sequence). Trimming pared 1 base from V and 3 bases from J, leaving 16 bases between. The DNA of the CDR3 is TGCAGTGCTAGAGGGAGGGGTGTCAGAAACTACGAGCAGTACTTC. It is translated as CSARGRGVRNYEQYF.

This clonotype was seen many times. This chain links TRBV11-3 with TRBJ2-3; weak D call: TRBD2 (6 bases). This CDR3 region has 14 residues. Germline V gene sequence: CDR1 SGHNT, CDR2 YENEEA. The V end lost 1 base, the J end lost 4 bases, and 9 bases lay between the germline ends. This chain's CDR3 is CASSLGTTADTQYF. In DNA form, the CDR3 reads TGTGCCAGCAGCTTAGGGACTACCGCAGATACGCAGTATTTT.

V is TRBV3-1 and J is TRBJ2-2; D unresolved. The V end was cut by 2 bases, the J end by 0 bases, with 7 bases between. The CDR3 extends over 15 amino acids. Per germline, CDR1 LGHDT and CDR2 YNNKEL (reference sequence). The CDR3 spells CASSQYRANTGELFF. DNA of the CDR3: TGTGCCAGCAGCCAATACCGGGCGAACACCGGGGAGCTGTTTTTT. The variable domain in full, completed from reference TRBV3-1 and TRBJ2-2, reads DTAVSQTPKYLVTQMGNDKSIKCEQNLGHDTMYWYKQDSKKFLKIMFSYNNKELIINETVPNRFSPKSPDKAHLNLHINSLELGDSAVYFCASSQYRANTGELFFGEGSRLTVL.